This T cell receptor (beta chain) derives from a study of beta chain features in type 1 diabetes. Study results and caveats: Type 1 diabetes patients showed fewer insertions and more deletions at VDJ junctions. Type 1 diabetes patients showed a moderate but significant shortening of TCRB CDR3s in all four CD4+ subsets.

Sequencing targeted expressed TCRB transcripts, as all isolated RNA had been reverse transcribed. The assay was immunoSEQ multiplex PCR, and TCRdb's table has in-frame clones only and misses some. The data hold 250,000 to 350,000 clones, with about 15% observed a single time. Between the trimmed V and J ends, which lost 6 bases and 12 bases, there was a span of 16 bases. Looked up from germline, CDR1 is KGHSH and CDR2 is LQKENI. CDR3 length: 12 amino acids. Comments on this clone: The antigen remains unidentified.

The V and J genes are TRBV18 and TRBJ2-3, with D possibly being TRBD1 (5 bases). The specimen sequenced was naive CD4+ T cells from blood. This sequence was found in a man younger than 35 with type 1 diabetes. The CDR3: CASSADGAAQYF. The CDR3 DNA is TGTGCCAGCTCCGCCGATGGGGCCGCACAGTATTTT. Based on the CDR3 plus reference TRBV18 and TRBJ2-3, the full variable domain is NAGVMQNPRHLVRRRGQEARLRCSPMKGHSHVYWYRQLPEEGLKFMVYLQKENIIDESGMPKERFSAEFPKEGPSILRIQQVVRGDSAAYFCASSADGAAQYFGPGTRLTVL.